A selection of T cell receptor beta chains follows, all from one sample in a study of naive and memory T cell subsets. TCRdb reprocessed the UMI-ligation and nested PCR reads via MiXCR and lists one record per CDR3 protein. This sample has roughly 99,000 distinct CDR3 sequences, with about 11% found just once. Sample: naive CD4+ T cells from blood. The source is a human donor in good health. CDR3s include the opening cysteine and the closing phenylalanine or tryptophan. The D gene is left open where the match is weak. Where a row states a size, it is once, few, many or the class of an expanded clone; other rows omit it.

v_call: TRBV6-4; d_call: TRBD1; clone_size: -; j_call: TRBJ1-1; cdr3_nt: TGTGCCACCAGGACAGGAATTCATGCTTTCTTT; cdr3_aa: CATRTGIHAFF
v_call: TRBV14; d_call: -; clone_size: few; j_call: TRBJ2-5; cdr3_nt: TGTGCCAGCAGCCAAGATATTCGACCACGGGAGACCCAGTACTTC; cdr3_aa: CASSQDIRPRETQYF
v_call: TRBV15; d_call: -; clone_size: many; j_call: TRBJ2-1; cdr3_nt: TGTGCCACCAGCAGAGATGTGACTAATGAGCAGTTCTTC; cdr3_aa: CATSRDVTNEQFF
v_call: TRBV11-2; d_call: TRBD1; clone_size: few; j_call: TRBJ1-1; cdr3_nt: TGTGCCAGCAGCTCCAGGACAGGGAACACTGAAGCTTTCTTT; cdr3_aa: CASSSRTGNTEAFF
v_call: TRBV4-2; d_call: -; clone_size: many; j_call: TRBJ2-3; cdr3_nt: TGTGCCAGCAGCCAAGGAGAGCGATCTAGCACAGATACGCAGTATTTT; cdr3_aa: CASSQGERSSTDTQYF
v_call: TRBV11-2; d_call: TRBD2; clone_size: -; j_call: TRBJ2-1; cdr3_nt: TGTGCCAGCAGCCTTGCATGGCTAGCGGACAATGAGCAGTTCTTC; cdr3_aa: CASSLAWLADNEQFF
v_call: TRBV20-1; d_call: TRBD2; clone_size: few; j_call: TRBJ2-1; cdr3_nt: TGCAGTGCTAGAGACCCCTCTAGCGGGGGTGTCAATGAGCAGTTCTTC; cdr3_aa: CSARDPSSGGVNEQFF
v_call: TRBV6-2/TRBV6-3; d_call: TRBD1; clone_size: -; j_call: TRBJ2-7; cdr3_nt: TGTGCCAGCACCCCCCAGGGCAGGGGGTCCTACGAGCAGTACTTC; cdr3_aa: CASTPQGRGSYEQYF
v_call: TRBV29-1; d_call: -; clone_size: -; j_call: TRBJ1-1; cdr3_nt: TGCAGCGTTGTACCGGATTTGGCTACTGAAGCTTTCTTT; cdr3_aa: CSVVPDLATEAFF
v_call: TRBV6-1; d_call: TRBD2; clone_size: few; j_call: TRBJ2-1; cdr3_nt: TGTGCCAGCAGGAGCGGGAGCGCCTACAATGAGCAGTTCTTC; cdr3_aa: CASRSGSAYNEQFF
v_call: TRBV15; d_call: TRBD1; clone_size: once; j_call: TRBJ1-2; cdr3_nt: TGTGCCACCAGCAGAGATGCCGACAGGGGGGTGTCTAACTATGGCTACACCTTC; cdr3_aa: CATSRDADRGVSNYGYTF
v_call: TRBV28; d_call: -; clone_size: few; j_call: TRBJ1-5; cdr3_nt: TGTGCCAGCAGTTCGCCCCACAAGGGCGACAATCAGCCCCAGCATTTT; cdr3_aa: CASSSPHKGDNQPQHF
v_call: TRBV29-1; d_call: TRBD1; clone_size: many; j_call: TRBJ2-7; cdr3_nt: TGCAGCGCAGGACAGGGATACGAGCAGTACTTC; cdr3_aa: CSAGQGYEQYF
v_call: TRBV2; d_call: -; clone_size: -; j_call: TRBJ2-2; cdr3_nt: TGTGCCAGCAGGAAGGACGAGACCGGGGAGCTGTTTTTT; cdr3_aa: CASRKDETGELFF
v_call: TRBV7-9; d_call: -; clone_size: -; j_call: TRBJ2-7; cdr3_nt: TGTGCCAGCAGCTCCAGACGACAGCAGACCTACGAGCAGTACTTC; cdr3_aa: CASSSRRQQTYEQYF
v_call: TRBV3-1; d_call: -; clone_size: -; j_call: TRBJ2-6; cdr3_nt: TGTGCCAGCAGACACCCGATCGGCTCTGGGGCCAACGTCCTGACTTTC; cdr3_aa: CASRHPIGSGANVLTF
v_call: TRBV6-1; d_call: -; clone_size: many; j_call: TRBJ1-5; cdr3_nt: TGTGCCAGCAGTGAACCCGGACCAACCCACAATCAGCCCCAGCATTTT; cdr3_aa: CASSEPGPTHNQPQHF
v_call: TRBV3-1; d_call: TRBD1; clone_size: many; j_call: TRBJ2-7; cdr3_nt: TGTGCCAGCAGCCGACAGGGGGCCTACGAGCAGTACTTC; cdr3_aa: CASSRQGAYEQYF
v_call: TRBV27; d_call: -; clone_size: -; j_call: TRBJ2-5; cdr3_nt: TGTGCCAGCAGCCCAAGGGGGACCTCGGGCGTGGGGACCCAGTACTTC; cdr3_aa: CASSPRGTSGVGTQYF
v_call: TRBV7-3; d_call: -; clone_size: many; j_call: TRBJ1-2; cdr3_nt: TGTGCCAGCAGCTTAACGAAGGCAGGGGATGGCTACACCTTC; cdr3_aa: CASSLTKAGDGYTF
v_call: TRBV6-2/TRBV6-3; d_call: -; clone_size: many; j_call: TRBJ2-7; cdr3_nt: TGTGCCAGCAGTCCTACTATCCCCCTGGGGGCCGAGCAGTACTTC; cdr3_aa: CASSPTIPLGAEQYF
v_call: TRBV6-2/TRBV6-3; d_call: -; clone_size: few; j_call: TRBJ2-6; cdr3_nt: TGTGCCAGCACCCCCTGGTCGGGGAAGCCTGGGGCCAACGTCCTGACTTTC; cdr3_aa: CASTPWSGKPGANVLTF
v_call: TRBV20-1; d_call: TRBD1; clone_size: many; j_call: TRBJ2-2; cdr3_nt: TGCAGTGCTAGAAAGGGGGCTGTGTCCGGGGAGCTGTTTTTT; cdr3_aa: CSARKGAVSGELFF
v_call: TRBV20-1; d_call: -; clone_size: -; j_call: TRBJ2-7; cdr3_nt: TGCAGTGCTAGACTAGCCCCCCTGGAGGCCAGCTCCTACGAGCAGTACTTC; cdr3_aa: CSARLAPLEASSYEQYF
v_call: TRBV7-2; d_call: -; clone_size: many; j_call: TRBJ2-5; cdr3_nt: TGTGCCAGCAGCTTAGTTCTAGACCTCCAAGAGACCCAGTACTTC; cdr3_aa: CASSLVLDLQETQYF
v_call: TRBV12-3/TRBV12-4; d_call: TRBD2; clone_size: -; j_call: TRBJ2-3; cdr3_nt: TGTGCCAGCACCCTTAGCGGGAGCCCCTTAAGCACAGATACGCAGTATTTT; cdr3_aa: CASTLSGSPLSTDTQYF
v_call: TRBV6-2/TRBV6-3; d_call: -; clone_size: few; j_call: TRBJ2-2; cdr3_nt: TGTGCCAGCCGGGAACCCCCGCTCGGGGAGCTGTTTTTT; cdr3_aa: CASREPPLGELFF
v_call: TRBV12-3/TRBV12-4; d_call: -; clone_size: -; j_call: TRBJ1-3; cdr3_nt: TGTGCCAGCAGCCTCAGACCTAACTCTGGAAACACCATATATTTT; cdr3_aa: CASSLRPNSGNTIYF
v_call: TRBV6-1; d_call: -; clone_size: many; j_call: TRBJ2-7; cdr3_nt: TGTGCCAGCAGTGAAGCCTGGGTGGGCTACGAGCAGTACTTC; cdr3_aa: CASSEAWVGYEQYF
v_call: TRBV29-1; d_call: -; clone_size: many; j_call: TRBJ2-7; cdr3_nt: TGCAGCGTCCCCACTGAGCCCTGGGGGCAGTACTTC; cdr3_aa: CSVPTEPWGQYF
v_call: TRBV5-1; d_call: TRBD2; clone_size: -; j_call: TRBJ2-3; cdr3_nt: TGCGCCAGCAGCTTGGCCCGGACTAGCGGGGTCACAGATACGCAGTATTTT; cdr3_aa: CASSLARTSGVTDTQYF
v_call: TRBV7-2; d_call: TRBD2; clone_size: many; j_call: TRBJ2-1; cdr3_nt: TGTGCCAGCAGCCCTAGCAGGCTAGCGGGAGTCCATGAGCAGTTCTTC; cdr3_aa: CASSPSRLAGVHEQFF
v_call: TRBV12-3/TRBV12-4; d_call: TRBD2; clone_size: many; j_call: TRBJ2-4; cdr3_nt: TGTGCCAGCAGAGCTAGCGGGACCCCCCAAGCCAAAAACATTCAGTACTTC; cdr3_aa: CASRASGTPQAKNIQYF
v_call: TRBV5-1; d_call: TRBD1; clone_size: -; j_call: TRBJ2-7; cdr3_nt: TGCGCCAGCAGCGGACAGGGGGCAATTCCCGGCGGCGAGCAGTACTTC; cdr3_aa: CASSGQGAIPGGEQYF
v_call: TRBV2; d_call: -; clone_size: few; j_call: TRBJ1-3; cdr3_nt: TGTGCCAGCAGTCCGGCAGGCTCTGGAAACACCATATATTTT; cdr3_aa: CASSPAGSGNTIYF
v_call: TRBV11-1; d_call: -; clone_size: -; j_call: TRBJ2-2; cdr3_nt: TGTGCCAGCAGCTTTGTGGGAAGCACCGGGGAGCTGTTTTTT; cdr3_aa: CASSFVGSTGELFF
v_call: TRBV6-5; d_call: -; clone_size: few; j_call: TRBJ2-3; cdr3_nt: TGTGCCAGCAGTCCAGGGGAGAGAGGCACAGATACGCAGTATTTT; cdr3_aa: CASSPGERGTDTQYF
v_call: TRBV29-1; d_call: -; clone_size: few; j_call: TRBJ1-1; cdr3_nt: TGCAGCGGAGCGGGGGGCAGGGAGAACACTGAAGCTTTCTTT; cdr3_aa: CSGAGGRENTEAFF
v_call: TRBV11-2; d_call: -; clone_size: few; j_call: TRBJ2-3; cdr3_nt: TGTGCCAGCAGCCGAGACACGATTTTCACAGATACGCAGTATTTT; cdr3_aa: CASSRDTIFTDTQYF
v_call: TRBV2; d_call: TRBD1; clone_size: many; j_call: TRBJ2-1; cdr3_nt: TGTGCCAGCTGCGTGCCAGGGGGCTACAATGAGCAGTTCTTC; cdr3_aa: CASCVPGGYNEQFF
v_call: TRBV27; d_call: -; clone_size: few; j_call: TRBJ2-1; cdr3_nt: TGTGCCAGCAGTGGTGTAGTGGGGCGCAATGAGCAGTTCTTC; cdr3_aa: CASSGVVGRNEQFF
v_call: TRBV20-1; d_call: -; clone_size: -; j_call: TRBJ1-1; cdr3_nt: TGCAGTGCTATGGGACAAGGCGAAGCTTTCTTT; cdr3_aa: CSAMGQGEAFF
v_call: TRBV15; d_call: TRBD1; clone_size: -; j_call: TRBJ2-5; cdr3_nt: TGTGCCACCAGCAGAGGTGGGACAGCTCAAGAGACCCAGTACTTC; cdr3_aa: CATSRGGTAQETQYF
v_call: TRBV7-6; d_call: TRBD2; clone_size: few; j_call: TRBJ2-2; cdr3_nt: TGTGCCAGCAGCCCCAGCGGGAGTGGCACCGGGGAGCTGTTTTTT; cdr3_aa: CASSPSGSGTGELFF
v_call: TRBV28; d_call: -; clone_size: -; j_call: TRBJ2-1; cdr3_nt: TGTGCCAGCAGTTTAGGGTCCTACAATGAGCAGTTCTTC; cdr3_aa: CASSLGSYNEQFF
v_call: TRBV28; d_call: -; clone_size: few; j_call: TRBJ1-4; cdr3_nt: TGTGCCAGCAGCCGCGCAGAAAAACTGTTTTTT; cdr3_aa: CASSRAEKLFF
v_call: TRBV20-1; d_call: -; clone_size: -; j_call: TRBJ2-3; cdr3_nt: TGCAGTGCTAGTGGGAACGTGGGCACAGATACGCAGTATTTT; cdr3_aa: CSASGNVGTDTQYF
v_call: TRBV12-5; d_call: TRBD2; clone_size: many; j_call: TRBJ2-3; cdr3_nt: TGTGCTAGTGGCCCCAGCGGGATTAACACAGATACGCAGTATTTT; cdr3_aa: CASGPSGINTDTQYF
v_call: TRBV6-1; d_call: -; clone_size: -; j_call: TRBJ1-1; cdr3_nt: TGTGCCAGCAGTGAAGGGGAAGGTAAAGCTTTCTTT; cdr3_aa: CASSEGEGKAFF
v_call: TRBV7-2; d_call: TRBD1; clone_size: -; j_call: TRBJ1-2; cdr3_nt: TGTGCCAGCAGCTTAGGTTACCCGGGACAGGGGTATGGCTACACCTTC; cdr3_aa: CASSLGYPGQGYGYTF
v_call: TRBV10-3; d_call: TRBD1; clone_size: few; j_call: TRBJ2-1; cdr3_nt: TGTGCCATCAGTAGACAGGGATACAATGAGCAGTTCTTC; cdr3_aa: CAISRQGYNEQFF
v_call: TRBV2; d_call: -; clone_size: few; j_call: TRBJ2-3; cdr3_nt: TGTGCCAGCAGAAAAGGGGGAGGGAGCACAGATACGCAGTATTTT; cdr3_aa: CASRKGGGSTDTQYF
v_call: TRBV6-2/TRBV6-3; d_call: -; clone_size: many; j_call: TRBJ2-7; cdr3_nt: TGTGCCAGCAGTTACTCGGTGAAACATGGTAGCTTCTACGAGCAGTACTTC; cdr3_aa: CASSYSVKHGSFYEQYF
v_call: TRBV5-1; d_call: -; clone_size: -; j_call: TRBJ1-1; cdr3_nt: TGCGCCAGCAGCTCGCTGGACAGCTCCGCTGAAGCTTTCTTT; cdr3_aa: CASSSLDSSAEAFF
v_call: TRBV10-3; d_call: TRBD1; clone_size: few; j_call: TRBJ2-7; cdr3_nt: TGTGCCATCAGTGAACAGGGGGCGCGTTACGAGCAGTACTTC; cdr3_aa: CAISEQGARYEQYF
v_call: TRBV7-9; d_call: -; clone_size: -; j_call: TRBJ1-5; cdr3_nt: TGTGCCAGCAGCTTAGCGGGGGATAGCAATCAGCCCCAGCATTTT; cdr3_aa: CASSLAGDSNQPQHF
v_call: TRBV28; d_call: -; clone_size: -; j_call: TRBJ1-2; cdr3_nt: TGTGCCAGCAGTTTACTTCCAGGAGGCCACCCGGACTATGGCTACACCTTC; cdr3_aa: CASSLLPGGHPDYGYTF
v_call: TRBV20-1; d_call: -; clone_size: -; j_call: TRBJ2-5; cdr3_nt: TGCAGTGCTAGTAGCACTGGGCAGCTCCAAGAGACCCAGTACTTC; cdr3_aa: CSASSTGQLQETQYF
v_call: TRBV18; d_call: TRBD1; clone_size: few; j_call: TRBJ2-2; cdr3_nt: TGTGCCAGCTCACGCCCGGACAGGGGGCCCGGGGAGCTGTTTTTT; cdr3_aa: CASSRPDRGPGELFF